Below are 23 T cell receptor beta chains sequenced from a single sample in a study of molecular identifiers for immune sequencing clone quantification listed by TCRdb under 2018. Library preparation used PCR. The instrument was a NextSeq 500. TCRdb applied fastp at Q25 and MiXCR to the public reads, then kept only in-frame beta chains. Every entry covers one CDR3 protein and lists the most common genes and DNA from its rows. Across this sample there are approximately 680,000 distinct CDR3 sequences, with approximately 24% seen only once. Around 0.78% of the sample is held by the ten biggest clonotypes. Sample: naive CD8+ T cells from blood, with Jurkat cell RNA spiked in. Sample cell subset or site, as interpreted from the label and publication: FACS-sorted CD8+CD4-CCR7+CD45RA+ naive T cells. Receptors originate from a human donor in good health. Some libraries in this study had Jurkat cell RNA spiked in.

The CDR3 nucleotides are TGTGCCTGGATGGAAGGGCGCTACGAGCAGTACTTC. Its protein product is CAWMEGRYEQYF. V usage is TRBV30 and J usage is TRBJ2-7; D not certain. V shed 4 bases and J shed 3 bases, with 10 bases lying between them. CDR3 size: 12 residues. CDR1 is GTSNPN and CDR2 is SVGIG in the germline V gene (reference sequence).

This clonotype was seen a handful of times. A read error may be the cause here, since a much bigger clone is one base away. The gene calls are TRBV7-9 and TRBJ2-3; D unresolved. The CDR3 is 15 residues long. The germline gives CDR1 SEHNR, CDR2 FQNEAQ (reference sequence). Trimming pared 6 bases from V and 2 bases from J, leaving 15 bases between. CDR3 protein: CASRSVGISTDTQYF. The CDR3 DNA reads TGTGCCAGCAGGTCCGTGGGAATATCCACAGATACGCAGTATTTT.

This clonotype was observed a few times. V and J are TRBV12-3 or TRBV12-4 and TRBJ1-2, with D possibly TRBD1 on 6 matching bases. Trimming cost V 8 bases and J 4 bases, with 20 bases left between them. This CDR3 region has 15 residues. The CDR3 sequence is CASSSSVQGPYGYTF. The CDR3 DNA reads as TGTGCCAGCTCGAGTTCTGTACAGGGACCCTATGGCTACACCTTC.

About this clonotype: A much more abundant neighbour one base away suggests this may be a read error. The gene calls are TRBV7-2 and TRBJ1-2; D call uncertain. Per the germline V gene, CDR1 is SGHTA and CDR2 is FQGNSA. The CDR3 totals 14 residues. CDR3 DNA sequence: TGTGCCAGCAGCTTAGGTCCAAGCCGCTATGGCTACGCCTTC. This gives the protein CASSLGPSRYGYAF. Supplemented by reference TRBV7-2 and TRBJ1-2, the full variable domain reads GAGVSQSPSNKVTEKGKDVELRCDPISGHTALYWYRQSLGQGLEFLIYFQGNSAPDKSGLPSDRFSAERTGGSVSTLTIQRTQQEDSAVYLCASSLGPSRYGYAFGSGTRLTVV.

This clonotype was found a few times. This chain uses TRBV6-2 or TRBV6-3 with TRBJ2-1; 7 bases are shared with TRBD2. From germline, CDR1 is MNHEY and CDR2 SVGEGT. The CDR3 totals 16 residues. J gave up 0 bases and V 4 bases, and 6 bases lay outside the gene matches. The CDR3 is CASSLDSSGSYNEQFF. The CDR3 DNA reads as TGTGCCAGCAGTTTAGACTCTAGCGGCTCCTACAATGAGCAGTTCTTC.

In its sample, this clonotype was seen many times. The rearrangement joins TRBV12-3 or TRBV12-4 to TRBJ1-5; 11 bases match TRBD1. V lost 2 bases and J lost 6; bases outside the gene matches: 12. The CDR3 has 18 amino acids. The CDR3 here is CASSLYPTPGTGGQPQHF. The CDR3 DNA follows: TGTGCCAGCAGTTTATATCCCACCCCCGGGACAGGGGGTCAGCCCCAGCATTTT.

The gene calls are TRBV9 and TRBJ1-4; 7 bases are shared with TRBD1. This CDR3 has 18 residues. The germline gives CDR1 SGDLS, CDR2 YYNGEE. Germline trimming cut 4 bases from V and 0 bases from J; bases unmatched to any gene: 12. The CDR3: CASSTGTVGTPTNEKLFF. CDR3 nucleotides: TGTGCCAGCAGCACTGGGACAGTTGGAACGCCAACTAATGAAAAACTGTTTTTT. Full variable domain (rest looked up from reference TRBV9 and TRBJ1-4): DSGVTQTPKHLITATGQRVTLRCSPRSGDLSVYWYQQSLDQGLQFLIQYYNGEERAKGNILERFSAQQFPDLHSELNLSSLELGDSALYFCASSTGTVGTPTNEKLFFGSGTQLSVL.

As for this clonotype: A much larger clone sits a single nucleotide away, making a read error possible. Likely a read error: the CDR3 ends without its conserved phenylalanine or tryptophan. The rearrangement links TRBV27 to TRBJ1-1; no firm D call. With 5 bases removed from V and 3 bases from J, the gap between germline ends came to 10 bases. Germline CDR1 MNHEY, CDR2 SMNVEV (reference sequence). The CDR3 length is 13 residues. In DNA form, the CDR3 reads TGTGCCAGCAGTCCCATTGAGTACACTGAAGCTTTCTAT. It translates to CASSPIEYTEAFY.

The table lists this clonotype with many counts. The chain's CDR3 is CSVSRQGARQETQYF. The CDR3 nucleotides read TGCAGCGTTTCGAGACAGGGGGCTCGCCAAGAGACCCAGTACTTC. This chain joins TRBV29-1 and TRBJ2-5; TRBD1 matches at 10 bases. Germline V CDR1 and CDR2: SQVTM, ANQGSEA. V lost 5 bases, J lost 1 base, and 7 bases stayed unmatched. The CDR3 runs 15 residues.

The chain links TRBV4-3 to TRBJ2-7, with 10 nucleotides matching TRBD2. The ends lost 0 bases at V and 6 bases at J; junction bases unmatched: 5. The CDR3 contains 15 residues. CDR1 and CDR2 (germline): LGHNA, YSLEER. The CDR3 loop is CASSQDRAGGFEQYF. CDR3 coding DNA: TGCGCCAGCAGCCAAGATCGAGCGGGAGGGTTCGAGCAGTACTTC.

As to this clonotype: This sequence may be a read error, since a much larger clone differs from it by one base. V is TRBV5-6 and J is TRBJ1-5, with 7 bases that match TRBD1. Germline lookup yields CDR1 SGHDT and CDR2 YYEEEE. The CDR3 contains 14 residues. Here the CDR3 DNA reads TGTGCCAGCAGCACTGGACAGGCAAATCAGCCCCTGCATTTT. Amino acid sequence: CASSTGQANQPLHF.

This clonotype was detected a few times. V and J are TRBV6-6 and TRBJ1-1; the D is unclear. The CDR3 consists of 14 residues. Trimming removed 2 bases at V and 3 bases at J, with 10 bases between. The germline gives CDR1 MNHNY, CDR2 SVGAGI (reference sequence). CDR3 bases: TGTGCCAGCAGTTACGGTTCGAGGTACACTGAAGCTTTCTTT. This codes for CASSYGSRYTEAFF.

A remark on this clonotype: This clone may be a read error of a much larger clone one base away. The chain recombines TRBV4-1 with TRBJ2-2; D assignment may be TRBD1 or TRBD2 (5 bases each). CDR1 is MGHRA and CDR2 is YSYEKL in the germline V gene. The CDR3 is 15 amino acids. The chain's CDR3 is CASSQDVQGPGEPFF. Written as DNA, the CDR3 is TGCGCCAGCAGCCAAGATGTTCAGGGTCCCGGGGAGCCGTTTTTT.

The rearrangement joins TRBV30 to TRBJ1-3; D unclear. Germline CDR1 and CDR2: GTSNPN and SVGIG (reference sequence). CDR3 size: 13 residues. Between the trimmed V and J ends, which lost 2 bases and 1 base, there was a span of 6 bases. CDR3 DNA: TGTGCCTGGAGTTTTGGGTCTGGAAACACCATATATTTT. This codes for CAWSFGSGNTIYF.

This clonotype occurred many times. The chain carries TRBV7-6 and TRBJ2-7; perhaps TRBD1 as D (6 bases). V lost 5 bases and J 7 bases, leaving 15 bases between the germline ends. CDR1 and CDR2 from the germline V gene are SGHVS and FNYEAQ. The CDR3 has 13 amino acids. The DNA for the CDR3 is TGTGCCAGCAGCCCAAGACCAGGGGCTGAGCAGTACTTC. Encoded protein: CASSPRPGAEQYF.

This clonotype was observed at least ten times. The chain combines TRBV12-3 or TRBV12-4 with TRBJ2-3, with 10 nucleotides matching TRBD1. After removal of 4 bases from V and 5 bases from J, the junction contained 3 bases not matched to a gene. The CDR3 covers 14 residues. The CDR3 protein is CASSWTGGIDTQYF. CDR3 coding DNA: TGTGCCAGCAGTTGGACAGGGGGTATAGATACGCAGTATTTT.

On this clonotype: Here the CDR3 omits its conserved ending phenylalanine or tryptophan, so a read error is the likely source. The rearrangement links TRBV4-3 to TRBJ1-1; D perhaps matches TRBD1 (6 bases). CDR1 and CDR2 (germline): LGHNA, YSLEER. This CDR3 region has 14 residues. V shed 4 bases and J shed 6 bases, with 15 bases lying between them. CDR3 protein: CASSPIQGFAEAFS. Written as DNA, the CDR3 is TGCGCCAGCAGCCCAATACAGGGTTTCGCTGAAGCTTTCTCT.

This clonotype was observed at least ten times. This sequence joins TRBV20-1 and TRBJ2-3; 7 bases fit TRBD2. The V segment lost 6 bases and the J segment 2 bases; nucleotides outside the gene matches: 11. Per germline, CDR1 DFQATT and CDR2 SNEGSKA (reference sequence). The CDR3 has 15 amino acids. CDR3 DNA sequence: TGCAGTGCCAATACCGGGACTACCTACACAGATACGCAGTATTTT. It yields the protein CSANTGTTYTDTQYF.

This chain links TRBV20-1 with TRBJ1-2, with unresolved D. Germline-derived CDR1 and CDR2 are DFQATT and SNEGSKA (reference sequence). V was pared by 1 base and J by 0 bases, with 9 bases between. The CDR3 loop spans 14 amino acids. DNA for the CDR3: TGCAGTGCTAGAGTTTACGATTCTAACTATGGCTACACCTTC. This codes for CSARVYDSNYGYTF.

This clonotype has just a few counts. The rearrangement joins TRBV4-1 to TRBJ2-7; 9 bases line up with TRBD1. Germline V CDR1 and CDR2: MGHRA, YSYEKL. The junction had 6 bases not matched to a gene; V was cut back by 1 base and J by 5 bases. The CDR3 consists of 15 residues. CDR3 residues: CASSQVGTGTHEQYF. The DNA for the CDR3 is TGCGCCAGCAGCCAAGTCGGGACAGGGACGCACGAGCAGTACTTC.

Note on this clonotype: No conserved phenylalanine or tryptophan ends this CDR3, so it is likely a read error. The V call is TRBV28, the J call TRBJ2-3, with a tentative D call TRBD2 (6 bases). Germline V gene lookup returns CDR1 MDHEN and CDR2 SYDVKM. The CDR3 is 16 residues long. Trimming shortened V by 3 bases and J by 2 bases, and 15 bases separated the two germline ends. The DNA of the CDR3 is TGTGCCAGCAGTTTTATGGAGGGCCCCCCCACAGATACGCAGTATCTT. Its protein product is CASSFMEGPPTDTQYL.

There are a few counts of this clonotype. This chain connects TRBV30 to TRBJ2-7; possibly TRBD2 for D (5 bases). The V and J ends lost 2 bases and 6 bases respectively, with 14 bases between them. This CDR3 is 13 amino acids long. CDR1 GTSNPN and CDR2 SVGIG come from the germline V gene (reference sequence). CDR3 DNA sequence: TGTGCCTGGAGTCCAACGGGGTATACCGAGCAGTACTTC. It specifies CAWSPTGYTEQYF.

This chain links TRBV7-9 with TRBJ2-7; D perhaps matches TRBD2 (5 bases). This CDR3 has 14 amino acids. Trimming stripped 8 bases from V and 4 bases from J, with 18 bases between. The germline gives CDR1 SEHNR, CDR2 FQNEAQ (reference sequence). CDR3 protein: CASRTISGRYEQYF. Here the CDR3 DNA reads TGTGCCAGCCGAACGATAAGCGGTCGGTACGAGCAGTACTTC.